The 4 T cell receptor beta chains listed next were all sequenced from one sample in a study of tissue T cells after allogeneic stem cell transplantation. Clones were sequenced by immunoSEQ multiplex PCR, and TCRdb holds only the in-frame ones, with some missing. The repertoire includes about 50,000 clones, roughly 73% of them detected once, and under 0.9% sits in the top ten. Sequencing was carried out using sorted cells pooled from one or two spleens. The origin of the receptors is a pool of C57BL/6 mice in good health.

For this clone: The genes are named according to mouse. From the germline J gene comes the end of the CDR3, since the read stops 1 residue before it. V gene TRBV31 combines with J gene TRBJ2-2, with D possibly TRBD1 on 6 matching bases. CDR1 is GKSSPN, CDR2 SITVG, per germline. Trimming took 0 bases from V and 1 from J, leaving 9 bases between them. The CDR3 sequence is 15 residues long. The covered CDR3 bases are TGTGCCTGGAGTCTCGGACAGAGAAACACCGGGCAGCTCTAC. It is translated as CAWSLGQRNTGQLY. The entire CDR3 reads CAWSLGQRNTGQLYF.

Regarding this clone: The gene names given are mouse names. The read is 1 residue too short to cover the CDR3 end, so that end is filled in from the germline J gene. V and J are TRBV2 and TRBJ2-1; 10 positions agree with TRBD1. The germline V gene has CDR1 LGHNA and CDR2 YSYQKL. The V segment lost 4 bases and the J segment 6 bases; nucleotides outside the gene matches: 0. There are 13 residues in the CDR3. This chain's CDR3 is CASSRDRGAEQFF. The covered CDR3 bases are TGTGCCAGCAGCCGGGACAGGGGTGCTGAGCAGTTC.

About this clone itself: Genes and germline are mouse. The CDR3 end falls 1 residue outside the read, so it is completed with the germline J gene. This chain uses TRBV5 with TRBJ1-1; TRBD1 aligns across 8 bases. CDR3 size: 15 residues. CDR1 and CDR2 from the germline V gene are LGHNA and YNLKQL (reference sequence). V dropped 2 bases and J dropped 2; count of bases not matched to a gene: 4. The CDR3 region is CASSQMTGVNTEVFF. Incomplete CDR3 DNA: TGTGCCAGCAGCCAAATGACAGGGGTCAACACAGAAGTCTTC.

Worth noting for this clone: The genes are named according to mouse. The read terminates 1 residue before the CDR3 end, so the remaining end is supplied by the germline J gene. The V call is TRBV13-1, the J call TRBJ1-1, with no clear D. Trimming stripped 5 bases from V and 4 bases from J, with 6 bases between. Germline CDR1 NSHNY, CDR2 SYGAGN. The CDR3 is 11 residues long. CDR3 bases read: TGTGCCAGCAGAGAAGGCACAGAAGTCTTC. Translating gives CASREGTEVF. The full CDR3 reads CASREGTEVFF.